There are a few counts of the clone carrying this T cell receptor (beta chain). Its cognate antigen is unknown. CDR3 size: 16 residues. The trim removed 4 bases at V and 4 bases at J, leaving 9 bases unmatched. Germline CDR1 is SGDLS and CDR2 is YYNGEE. The data derive from a study of T cell repertoires in cytomegalovirus infection. One entry per CDR3 protein, called by TCRdb with MiXCR from the reads. The sample includes roughly 500,000 distinct CDR3 sequences, approximately 15% of them seen just once. Broader study findings: Dominating the ex vivo response were HLA-C-restricted CMV-specific TCR beta clonotypes.

The TCR sequence derives from a human donor in good health (CMV status not recorded). Some clones in this sample may be carry-over from other donors' samples. The genes are TRBV9 and TRBJ1-5, with 9 positions matching TRBD1. The material sequenced was CD8+ T cells from PBMCs. The chain's CDR3 is CASSPGTGRGNQPQHF. The CDR3, as DNA: TGTGCCAGCAGCCCTGGGACAGGGAGGGGGAATCAGCCCCAGCATTTT. The full variable domain, in which reference TRBV9 and TRBJ1-5 provide the parts outside the CDR3, is DSGVTQTPKHLITATGQRVTLRCSPRSGDLSVYWYQQSLDQGLQFLIQYYNGEERAKGNILERFSAQQFPDLHSELNLSSLELGDSALYFCASSPGTGRGNQPQHFGDGTRLSIL.